This passage covers 4 T cell receptor beta chains from one sample sequenced in a study of beta chain features in type 1 diabetes. Every bit of the isolated RNA underwent reverse transcription, so sequencing read expressed TCRB transcripts. Using immunoSEQ multiplex PCR, the repertoire was profiled, and TCRdb retains in-frame clones only, with some absent. Of about 350,000 clones listed, 20% are singletons. What was sequenced was naive CD4+ T cells from blood. Source of these receptors: a woman between 18 and 29 years old in good health.

The chain joins TRBV14 to TRBJ2-7, with 7 bases that match TRBD1. CDR1 is SGHDN and CDR2 is FVKESK in the germline V gene. J gave up 2 bases and V 4 bases, and 2 bases lay outside the gene matches. This CDR3 comprises 13 residues. CDR3 nucleotides: TGTGCCAGCAGCCGACAGGGTCCCTACGAGCAGTACTTC. Translating gives CASSRQGPYEQYF.

This chain links TRBV20-1 with TRBJ2-1; 7 nucleotides align to TRBD2. Germline V gene lookup returns CDR1 DFQATT and CDR2 SNEGSKA (reference sequence). The CDR3 is made up of 11 amino acids. Germline trimming cut 7 bases from V and 7 bases from J; bases unmatched to any gene: 4. This chain's CDR3 is CSVSGLNEQFF. The DNA for the CDR3 is TGCAGTGTTTCGGGACTAAATGAGCAGTTCTTC.

This clone occurred a few times. The genes are TRBV5-1 and TRBJ1-1, with D possibly being TRBD1 (5 bases). This CDR3 spans 13 amino acids. V was trimmed by 4 bases and J by 5 bases, leaving 12 bases between them. Germline lookup yields CDR1 SGHRS and CDR2 YFSETQ. The CDR3 DNA sequence: TGCGCCAGCAGCCCCCAGGGTTGGACTGAAGCTTTCTTT. Its protein product is CASSPQGWTEAFF.

This rearrangement joins TRBV18 to TRBJ2-5; TRBD2 matches at 7 bases. Germline V lookup: CDR1 KGHSH, CDR2 LQKENI. V lost 4 bases to trimming and J lost 2 bases; unmatched junction nucleotides: 1. The CDR3 spans 13 residues. CDR3 amino acids: CASSRTRQETQYF. For the CDR3, the DNA is TGTGCCAGCTCACGGACTAGACAAGAGACCCAGTACTTC.